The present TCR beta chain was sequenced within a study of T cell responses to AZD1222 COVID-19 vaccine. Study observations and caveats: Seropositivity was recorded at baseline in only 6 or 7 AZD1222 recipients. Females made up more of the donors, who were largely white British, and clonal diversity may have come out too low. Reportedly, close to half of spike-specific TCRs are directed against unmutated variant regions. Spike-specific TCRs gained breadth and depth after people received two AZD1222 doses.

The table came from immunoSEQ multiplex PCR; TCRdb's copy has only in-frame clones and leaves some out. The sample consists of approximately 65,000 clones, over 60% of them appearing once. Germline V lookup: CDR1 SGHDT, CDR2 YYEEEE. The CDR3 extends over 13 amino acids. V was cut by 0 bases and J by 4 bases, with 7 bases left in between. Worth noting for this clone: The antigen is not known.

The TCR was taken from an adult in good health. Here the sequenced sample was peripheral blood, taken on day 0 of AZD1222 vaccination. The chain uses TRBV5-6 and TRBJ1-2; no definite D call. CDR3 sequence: CASSLDSPYGYTF. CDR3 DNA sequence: TGTGCCAGCAGCTTGGACAGTCCCTATGGCTACACCTTC.